Listed below are T cell receptor beta chains from one sample, sequenced in a study of spatial heterogeneity in lung cancer. TCRdb called the 5' RACE reads again in MiXCR, with one record for every CDR3 protein. In the table there are about 52,000 distinct CDR3 sequences, roughly 8.1% of which are singletons. Sequenced here: PBMCs, sampled at follow-up. The receptors stem from a female donor with early-stage non-small cell lung cancer. Each CDR3 is given with its conserved first and last residue. D genes are given only for firm matches. The size field is filled for only some rows; it gives once, few, many or a size class.

v_call	d_call	j_call	clone_size	cdr3_aa	cdr3_nt
TRBV24-1	.	TRBJ1-1	many	CATRDSPSTEAFF	TGTGCCACCAGGGACAGTCCGTCCACTGAAGCTTTCTTT
TRBV6-1	.	TRBJ2-3	medium-sized	CASSEGDGPDTQYF	TGTGCCAGCAGTGAAGGGGACGGACCAGATACGCAGTATTTT
TRBV19	.	TRBJ1-2	.	CASSTGRQTSSGYTF	TGTGCCAGTAGTACCGGGCGGCAGACAAGCTCTGGCTACACCTTC
TRBV13	.	TRBJ2-4	few	CASSKEGAFAKNIQYF	TGTGCCAGCAGCAAGGAGGGGGCTTTTGCCAAAAACATTCAGTACTTC
TRBV5-1	TRBD1	TRBJ2-7	many	CASSRDRGSYEQYF	TGCGCCAGCAGCCGGGACAGGGGATCCTACGAGCAGTACTTC
TRBV6-5	.	TRBJ1-6	many	CASSYRVLSPLHF	TGTGCCAGCAGTTACAGGGTCCTCTCACCCCTCCACTTT
TRBV5-1	.	TRBJ1-2	many	CASSPSPGTINGYTF	TGCGCCAGCAGCCCGAGCCCTGGGACGATTAATGGCTACACCTTC
TRBV4-1	.	TRBJ1-5	many	CASSQGSSNQPQHF	TGCGCCAGCAGCCAAGGCAGTAGCAATCAGCCCCAGCATTTT
TRBV3-1	.	TRBJ1-5	.	CASSADNSNQPQHF	TGTGCCAGCAGCGCGGACAATAGCAATCAGCCCCAGCATTTT
TRBV11-3	.	TRBJ2-1	few	CASSLKGGESYNEQFF	TGTGCCAGCAGCTTAAAGGGCGGCGAGTCCTACAATGAGCAGTTCTTC
TRBV9	.	TRBJ2-7	.	CASSVVPLDEQYF	TGTGCCAGCAGCGTAGTTCCCCTCGACGAGCAGTACTTC
TRBV15	.	TRBJ2-3	.	CATSRDLGTPTDTQYF	TGTGCCACCAGCAGAGATCTCGGAACCCCCACAGATACGCAGTATTTT
TRBV7-2	.	TRBJ2-5	many	CASSLTGRYGETQYF	TGTGCCAGCAGCTTAACGGGACGGTATGGGGAGACCCAGTACTTC
TRBV18	.	TRBJ1-1	.	CASSPIQDLNTKAFF	TGTGCCAGCTCACCGATACAGGACCTGAACACTAAAGCTTTCTTT
TRBV29-1	.	TRBJ2-7	many	CSVVQGPYEQYF	TGCAGCGTGGTTCAGGGGCCCTACGAGCAGTACTTC
TRBV5-1	TRBD1	TRBJ2-5	.	CASSFYRGGETQYF	TGCGCCAGCAGCTTTTACAGGGGCGGAGAGACCCAGTACTTC